A selection of T cell receptor beta chains follows, all from one sample in a study of T cells in Graves' hyperthyroidism and ophthalmopathy. TCRdb re-called the multiplex PCR reads with MiXCR, one entry per CDR3 protein. The table records 600,000 to 750,000 distinct CDR3 sequences, 17% of them present only once. Sequencing input: blood. The receptors were sampled from a man aged 50 to 59 with Graves' hyperthyroidism. Both conserved end residues are part of each CDR3. D genes are given only for firm matches. Only some rows state a clone size, as once, few, many or a class for expanded clones.

-	TRBJ2-1	TRBV18	many	TGTGCCAGCTCACCAGGGTACGGTTGGGATGAGCAGTTCTTC	CASSPGYGWDEQFF
TRBD1	TRBJ1-3	TRBV30	-	TGTGCCTGGGGGGGCGGGACAGTCTCTGGAAACACCATATATTTT	CAWGGGTVSGNTIYF
-	TRBJ2-3	TRBV27	few	TGTGCCAGCAGTTTAGCTAGCAAGAGAGATACGCAGTATTTT	CASSLASKRDTQYF
TRBD2	TRBJ2-1	TRBV19	-	TGTGCCAGTAGTATAAACCCCTTTACTAGCGGGTTGAATGAGCAGTTCTTC	CASSINPFTSGLNEQFF
-	TRBJ2-1	TRBV4-3	few	TGCGCCAGCAGCCAAGAGGGCTATGGGACACCTTCCGATGAGCAGTTCTTC	CASSQEGYGTPSDEQFF
-	TRBJ1-6	TRBV4-2	once	TGTGCCAGCAGCCAAATGACCCGACTCGATTCACCCCTCCACTTT	CASSQMTRLDSPLHF
-	TRBJ2-1	TRBV28	many	TGTGCCAGCAGTTTAGGCCTAAGCTCCTACAATGAGCAGTTCTTC	CASSLGLSSYNEQFF
-	TRBJ2-4	TRBV10-3	-	TGTGCCATCAGTGAAAGTGTCTTAGTAGGGGCTGGGTACATTCAGTACTTC	CAISESVLVGAGYIQYF
TRBD1	TRBJ1-2	TRBV6-2/TRBV6-3	many	TGTGCCAGCAACGATCCGGGACAGGGGACCTGGGGCTACACCTTC	CASNDPGQGTWGYTF
TRBD2	TRBJ2-7	TRBV24-1	many	TGTGCCACCAGTGATTCAATAGCGGGAGGGCCCTACGAGCAGTACTTC	CATSDSIAGGPYEQYF
-	TRBJ2-1	TRBV13	-	TGTGCCAGCAGCCCTTACAGGGATGGGAATGAGCAGTTCTTC	CASSPYRDGNEQFF
-	TRBJ2-1	TRBV19	many	TGTGCCAGTAGTATCCCCGCACATGTGAGGGGATCCTACAATGAGCAGTTCTTC	CASSIPAHVRGSYNEQFF
TRBD2	TRBJ2-1	TRBV20-1	-	TGCAGTGCTCGGACTAGCGGTAGGAGCTCCTACAATGAGCAGTTCTTC	CSARTSGRSSYNEQFF
TRBD1	TRBJ2-1	TRBV11-3	many	TGTGCCAGCAGCCAGAGGGGACAGTCCTACAATGAGCAGTTCTTC	CASSQRGQSYNEQFF
-	TRBJ2-6	TRBV5-1	-	TGCGCCAGCAGCTTGGCCGGGGGCGCCTTATCTGGGGCCAACGTCCTGACTTTC	CASSLAGGALSGANVLTF
TRBD2	TRBJ2-1	TRBV24-1	few	TGTGCCACCAGTGATTCGGCTAGCGGGAGGATTAATAATGAGCAGTTCTTC	CATSDSASGRINNEQFF
TRBD1	TRBJ1-2	TRBV6-1	few	TGTGCCAGCAGACCTACAGGGGCACCTGACTATGGCTACACCTTC	CASRPTGAPDYGYTF
TRBD1	TRBJ2-2	TRBV29-1	many	TGCAGCGTTTATGTTGGACCGGGACAGGGTTCGAACACCGGGGAGCTGTTTTTT	CSVYVGPGQGSNTGELFF
TRBD2	TRBJ2-1	TRBV20-1	-	TGCAGTGCTAGCAGAAGCGGGAATTACCTCAATGAGCAGTTCTTC	CSASRSGNYLNEQFF
-	TRBJ2-3	TRBV5-1	many	TGCGCCAGCGGGAGGGAGGGGGCAACAGATACGCAGTATTTT	CASGREGATDTQYF
TRBD2	TRBJ2-1	TRBV28	-	TGTGCCAGCAGTCTCGCTAGCGGGGTGAGAAGCTCCTACAATGAGCAGTTCTTC	CASSLASGVRSSYNEQFF
-	TRBJ1-5	TRBV28	many	TGTGCCAGCAGTCCGCCGAGGGGCAGGGGTGACAATCAGCCCCAGCATTTT	CASSPPRGRGDNQPQHF
TRBD1	TRBJ2-2	TRBV30	few	TGTGCCTGGCTTCCGGGACAGGGGATCGGGGAGCTGTTTTTT	CAWLPGQGIGELFF
TRBD1	TRBJ2-3	TRBV19	few	TGTGCCAGTAGTATGCCGCCCGGACAGGGGTTACATACGCAGTATTTT	CASSMPPGQGLHTQYF
-	TRBJ1-1	TRBV12-3/TRBV12-4	many	TGTGCCAGCAGTTTAAGGTACACTGAAGCTTTCTTT	CASSLRYTEAFF
TRBD2	TRBJ2-1	TRBV7-8	many	TGTGCCAGCAGCTTAGATGTGGCGGGAGAAAGGGAGCAGTTCTTC	CASSLDVAGEREQFF